This entry is about one T cell receptor beta chain. Its antigen is as yet unknown. The sample belongs to a study of monozygotic twins with inflammatory bowel disease. Study-wide findings and caveats: IBD patients showed reduced TCRbeta diversity (inverse Simpson) versus healthy co-twins. Varied immunosuppressive treatments among patients may have increased repertoire variability.

The CDR3 runs to 15 residues. The germline V gene has CDR1 SGHAT and CDR2 FQNNGV. Samples each yielded cDNA through eight separate reactions. Following a re-call of the 5' RACE reads, TCRdb has one entry per CDR3 protein and lacks DNA. The sample data list around 380,000 distinct CDR3 sequences. This TCR derives from a human donor with ulcerative colitis or Crohn's disease, or a healthy co-twin of an affected twin (not recorded which). The sequencing input was blood. The chain employs TRBV11-2 and TRBJ2-5; the D gene TCRdb calls, TRBD1, cannot be checked with no DNA. The CDR3: CASSLDGRERETQYF.